This T cell receptor beta chain is drawn from a study of shared clonotypes between healthy human individuals (dated by TCRdb to between 2020 and 2021). Some background on the complete study: The cohort comprised two women and a few men aged 18 to 49 years. To estimate repertoire size and how much clonotypes are shared between individuals, the study performed deep sequencing of blood TCR repertoires from about five healthy adults. For each donor, three plates each were used for CD4 naive and CD4 memory, two plates were used for CD8 naive, and one plate was used for CD8 memory. To increase sequencing depth and limit assay-specific biases, TCR repertoire library preparation and sequencing were carried out by different laboratories using diverse techniques. Each donor's leukapheresis produced roughly between roughly 0.85 and 9.5 billion PBMCs.

General findings and caveats noted by the study authors: Sampling was restricted to blood, and TCR repertoires in tissues likely differ from the TCR repertoires found in blood. Higher generation probabilities were observed for clonotypes shared by all four sorted-subset donors than for non-shared clonotypes. Estimated clonotype richness was generally larger for naive than for memory subsets. The small number of donors limited the genetic and exposure-history diversity represented. Sharing across a few donors was observed for around 5% of naive CD4, 3% to 3.5% of naive CD8, over 2% of memory CD4, and less than 0.45% of memory CD8 clonotypes. Pairwise subsampling led to the expectation that sequencing depth would affect the degree of clonotype sharing among donors. Even with the large sequencing depth, rarefaction of the sorted-subset datasets indicated that sequencing was incomplete.

Using the deep immunoSEQ assay, TCR CDR3 regions were amplified from genomic DNA by multiplex PCR. Genomic DNA extracted from each cell subset was distributed evenly over all wells of several immunoSEQ 96-well plates, and each plate served as one replicate. Each replicate PCR for sorted subsets received roughly 0.2 ug genomic DNA, equal to tens of thousands of T cell genomes. Purified libraries were quantified with a Qubit 3.0 fluorometer, sized on a Bioanalyzer 2100, and re-quantified with the KAPA Library Quantification kit. Every immunoSEQ 96-well plate was sequenced on a separate single-read 150-cycle Illumina NextSeq 550 flow cell. The published analysis was carried out like this. Because the immunoSEQ output included only junctional sequences and no quality scores, the filtering could not be the same as the filtering used for full-length reads. Sequences were annotated with PyIR, a Python wrapper for IgBLAST v1.9, and V/J genes and CDR3 were assigned using IMGT germline references. Reads with weak V/J assignments (E-value above 1e-6), missing CDR3, stop codons, out-of-frame junctions, or ambiguous translated residues were removed. V3J clonotypes were defined by identical inferred V gene, J gene, and CDR3 amino acid sequence. The percentage overlap between two repertoires was calculated by dividing the number of shared unique clonotypes by the size of the smaller repertoire. RTK rarefaction, the Chao1 estimator, and Recon v2.1 estimates of unobserved clonotypes were used to assess repertoire richness. Generation probabilities for all TCRbeta clonotypes obtained by the gDNA method from a handful of donors were computed using OLGA. TCRdb re-hosts the immuneACCESS table, in-frame sequences only. Its copies lack some clones; in the studies checked, an unresolved V gene accounts for under half of them, and the cause for the rest is not known. The DNA gave D and trimming, while V, J and clone size come from that table. In all, the sample holds about 2.2 million clones, and 93% of those were seen once. About 1.7% of the sample lies in the top ten.

Via the germline V gene, CDR1 is LGHNA and CDR2 YSLEER. Taken from cysteine to phenylalanine, the CDR3 has 16 residues. Only the CDR3 region is kept as DNA, spanning 48 bases read in frame from base 1. At the junction V is shortened by 2 bases and J by 2 bases; bases outside the gene matches: 5. This clone has only one observation. Its binding antigen is unknown. Qualities for individual bases were not recorded, and no much larger clone is one base off. For the CD8 naive samples, CD45RO-negative cells were positively selected for CCR7, yielding a CD45RA+CCR7+ population from which TemRA cells were excluded. Donors were healthy HIV-negative adults with no recently reported acute infections or vaccinations. Only Caucasian adults living in Nashville, Tennessee, USA were represented among the donors. Blood was obtained by leukapheresis, after which PBMCs were separated by Ficoll-Histopaque density gradient centrifugation and cryopreserved in liquid nitrogen vapor phase. Purity and quantity of every magnetically sorted T cell population were checked by analytical flow cytometry. Genomic DNA was isolated from each sorted fraction and quantified by UV absorbance on a Nanodrop 2000c.

This chain joins TRBV4-3 to TRBJ2-1; TRBD2 matches 8 bases in the middle. Input material: naive CD8+ T cells from PBMCs. The cell subset or site label for this specimen denotes: CD45RA+CCR7+. The receptor was derived from a man aged 18 to 29 in good health. Some clones in this sample may be carry-over from other donors' samples. Read as DNA, the sequence is TGCGCCAGCAGCCAAAATCGAGCGGGAGCCTACAATGAGCAGTTCTTC. Its protein reads: CASSQNRAGAYNEQFF.